The 26 T cell receptor beta chains below come from one sample, sequenced in a study of blood T cell repertoires in COVID-19 (dated by TCRdb to 2020 to 2022). Library preparation was by the immunoSEQ multiplex PCR assay. As stored in TCRdb, this immuneACCESS dataset retains in-frame rearrangements with V and J assigned. A fraction of the clones does not appear; measured against another copy, unresolved V genes explain less than half of the discrepancy, and the remainder lacks a known reason. This sample lists 350,000 to 450,000 clones; roughly 85% were detected once. Around 3.4% of the sample comes from the top ten. What was sequenced was peripheral blood. The receptor source for this set is a woman in her late teens or twenties with acute or convalescent COVID-19.

The chain combines TRBV5-6 with TRBJ2-1, with 9 bases aligning to TRBD1. This CDR3 has 16 amino acids. CDR1 is SGHDT, CDR2 YYEEEE, per germline. The V gene end was trimmed by 3 bases and the J gene end by 9 bases; junction bases not matched to a gene: 13. The CDR3, as DNA: TGTGCCAGCAGCTCACCTCCGGGACAGGGCGCCGGTGAGCAGTTCTTC. This codes for CASSSPPGQGAGEQFF.

This clone was detected many times. The genes are TRBV11-2 and TRBJ1-5; D perhaps matches TRBD1 (5 bases). Trimming shortened V by 4 bases and J by 7 bases, and 11 bases separated the two germline ends. The CDR3 consists of 13 residues. Germline assignment: CDR1 SGHAT and CDR2 FQNNGV. CDR3 in amino acids: CASSSQGGQPQHF. CDR3 bases: TGTGCCAGCAGCTCCCAGGGTGGGCAGCCCCAGCATTTT.

This clone was found a few times. The V call is TRBV19, the J call TRBJ2-5, with 9 nucleotides matching TRBD1. The CDR3 spans 15 residues. J was trimmed by 5 bases and V by 3 bases; bases with no gene match: 7. The germline V gene encodes CDR1 LNHDA and CDR2 SQIVND (reference sequence). In DNA form, the CDR3 reads TGTGCCAGTAGTATCCCCGGGACAGGGATGGAGACCCAGTACTTC. This translates into CASSIPGTGMETQYF. Based on the CDR3 plus reference TRBV19 and TRBJ2-5, the full variable domain is DGGITQSPKYLFRKEGQNVTLSCEQNLNHDAMYWYRQDPGQGLRLIYYSQIVNDFQKGDIAEGYSVSREKKESFPLTVTSAQKNPTAFYLCASSIPGTGMETQYFGPGTRLLVL.

The rearrangement joins TRBV12-3 or TRBV12-4 to TRBJ1-2; D unclear. With 2 bases removed from V and 8 bases from J, the gap between germline ends came to 9 bases. This CDR3 contains 12 residues. The CDR3 region is CASSLSRYGYTF. CDR3 nucleotide sequence: TGTGCCAGCAGTTTAAGCCGTTACGGCTACACCTTC.

The chain links TRBV29-1 to TRBJ2-5; a possible D gene is TRBD1 (5 bases). Looked up from germline, CDR1 is SQVTM and CDR2 is ANQGSEA. V lost 2 bases to trimming and J lost 2 bases, with 6 bases between them. CDR3 size: 12 residues. Here the CDR3 DNA reads TGCAGCGTTGAATACAGGCAAGAGACCCAGTACTTC. Encoded protein: CSVEYRQETQYF.

CDR3 nucleotides: TGTGCCAGCAGCTTGGGGATTAACAGGGCCTACGAGCAGTACTTC. It codes for CASSLGINRAYEQYF. V and J are TRBV5-6 and TRBJ2-7; the D gene is possibly TRBD1 (6 bases). There are 15 residues in the CDR3. Germline lookup yields CDR1 SGHDT and CDR2 YYEEEE. With 0 bases removed from V and 2 bases from J, the gap between germline ends came to 12 bases.

The V gene is TRBV20-1, the J gene TRBJ1-2; D not resolved. The CDR3 extends over 11 amino acids. CDR1 is DFQATT, CDR2 SNEGSKA, per germline (reference sequence). V gave up 5 bases and J gave up 4 bases, with 8 bases separating them. The CDR3 coding sequence is TGCAGTGCTGGCGCTAGCTATGGCTACACCTTC. Translating it yields CSAGASYGYTF.

On this clone: One end of the junction varies from germline; a read error may be responsible. The V gene is TRBV2, the J gene TRBJ1-1, with a weak D call TRBD1 (5 bases). This CDR3 contains 13 residues. The germline V gene has CDR1 SNHLY and CDR2 FYNNEI. CDR3 coding DNA: TGTGCCAGCAGTGACAGGGCGGCCCTACGAGTCCTCTTT. As protein: CASSDRAALRVLF.

This clone was counted many times. The chain uses TRBV10-2 and TRBJ2-7; D unclear. The CDR3 contains 14 residues. The V and J ends lost 0 bases and 3 bases respectively, with 9 bases between them. The germline gives CDR1 WSHSY, CDR2 SAAADI. Written as DNA, the CDR3 is TGCGCCAGCAGTGAGTCGTCACAGAGCTACGAGCAGTACTTC. Its protein product is CASSESSQSYEQYF.

For the CDR3, the DNA is TGTGCCAGCAGTGGACTTTTTAACAATGAGCAGTTCTTC. Protein product: CASSGLFNNEQFF. The rearrangement links TRBV2 to TRBJ2-1; D not resolved. The ends were cut back, 4 bases at V and 5 bases at J, with 9 bases in the middle. The CDR3 is 13 residues long. CDR1 is SNHLY and CDR2 is FYNNEI in the germline V gene.

The genes are TRBV5-1 and TRBJ1-6; 7 bases fit TRBD1. Looked up from germline, CDR1 is SGHRS and CDR2 is YFSETQ. After removal of 2 bases from V and 3 bases from J, the junction contained 5 bases not matched to a gene. This CDR3 has 16 amino acids. The CDR3 region is CASSFEGADYNSPLHF. CDR3 DNA sequence: TGCGCCAGCAGCTTCGAGGGGGCGGACTATAATTCACCCCTCCACTTT.

The chain employs TRBV4-1 and TRBJ1-1, with D possibly being TRBD1 (6 bases). Germline CDR1 is MGHRA and CDR2 is YSYEKL. With 3 bases removed from V and 5 bases from J, the gap between germline ends came to 13 bases. The CDR3 consists of 14 residues. The CDR3 DNA reads TGCGCCAGCAGCCAGTTGAGGGGGGGAACTGAAGCTTTCTTT. Protein sequence: CASSQLRGGTEAFF.

The rearrangement uses TRBV5-6 and TRBJ1-4; 8 nucleotides line up with TRBD1. Germline CDR1 is SGHDT and CDR2 is YYEEEE. Trimming removed 3 bases from V and 6 bases from J; junction bases left unmatched: 7. The CDR3 length is 15 residues. The CDR3 coding sequence is TGTGCCAGCAGCTGGTGGACAGGGTTCGATGAAAAACTGTTTTTT. Its translation: CASSWWTGFDEKLFF. The whole variable domain, filled in from reference TRBV5-6 and TRBJ1-4, reads DAGVTQSPTHLIKTRGQQVTLRCSPKSGHDTVSWYQQALGQGPQFIFQYYEEEERQRGNFPDRFSGHQFPNYSSELNVNALLLGDSALYLCASSWWTGFDEKLFFGSGTQLSVL.

This sequence joins TRBV10-1 and TRBJ2-7, with D possibly being TRBD1 (6 bases). The CDR3 sequence is 12 residues long. Trimming took off 8 bases at V and 7 bases at J, with 15 bases between the two ends. Germline V lookup: CDR1 WNHNN, CDR2 SYGVQD (reference sequence). The CDR3 DNA reads TGCGCCAGCGCTCCACAGGGTGGGGAGCAGTACTTC. This encodes CASAPQGGEQYF.

The chain recombines TRBV29-1 with TRBJ1-2; D gene uncertain. Trimming removed 5 bases from V and 7 bases from J, with 5 bases in between. CDR1 and CDR2 (germline): SQVTM, ANQGSEA. This CDR3 has 9 amino acids. The CDR3 is CSVRSGYTF. The CDR3 bases are TGCAGCGTTCGGAGTGGCTACACCTTC. Full variable domain (missing parts from reference TRBV29-1 and TRBJ1-2): SAVISQKPSRDICQRGTSLTIQCQVDSQVTMMFWYRQQPGQSLTLIATANQGSEATYESGFVIDKFPISRPNLTFSTLTVSNMSPEDSSIYLCSVRSGYTFGSGTRLTVV.

In DNA form, the CDR3 reads TGTGCCAGCAGCATTCTTGGCCCTGAAGCTTTCTTT. Amino acid sequence: CASSILGPEAFF. The chain uses TRBV14 and TRBJ1-1; the D is unclear. This CDR3 region has 12 residues. Germline V gene data show CDR1 as SGHDN and CDR2 as FVKESK. Trimming cost V 5 bases and J 6 bases, with 10 bases left between them. Variable domain in full (rest from reference TRBV14 and TRBJ1-1): EAGVTQFPSHSVIEKGQTVTLRCDPISGHDNLYWYRRVMGKEIKFLLHFVKESKQDESGMPNNRFLAERTGGTYSTLKVQPAELEDSGVYFCASSILGPEAFFGQGTRLTVV.

The CDR3 nucleotides read TGTGCCAGCAGTTTATCGCCGGGGACTGAAGCTTTCTTT. This codes for CASSLSPGTEAFF. The rearrangement joins TRBV27 to TRBJ1-1; D call uncertain. Germline values: CDR1 MNHEY, CDR2 SMNVEV (reference sequence). Between the trimmed V and J ends, which lost 0 bases and 5 bases, there was a span of 7 bases. This CDR3 spans 13 amino acids.

This clone was seen a handful of times. The same CDR3 arises from other DNA sequences in this sample as well. This sequence joins TRBV11-3 and TRBJ2-1, with unresolved D. V lost 5 bases and J lost 1, with 9 bases in between. Germline CDR1 reads SGHNT; CDR2 reads YENEEA. The CDR3 contains 14 residues. CDR3 DNA: TGTGCCAGCAGCCTCGACTCGTCCTACAATGAGCAGTTCTTC. Residues: CASSLDSSYNEQFF.

The rearrangement links TRBV19 to TRBJ2-2; 7 nucleotides match TRBD1. Trimming at V came to 7 bases and at J to 6 bases, leaving 5 bases not matched to a gene. CDR1 and CDR2 from the germline V gene are LNHDA and SQIVND (reference sequence). This CDR3 is 13 amino acids long. The CDR3 coding sequence is TGTGCCAGTACCCCCAGGGGGTCCGGGGAGCTGTTTTTT. It translates to CASTPRGSGELFF.

The chain links TRBV6-5 to TRBJ1-2, with TRBD1 as a possible D gene (5 bases). Germline V lookup: CDR1 MNHEY, CDR2 SVGAGI. The CDR3 has 14 residues. The V and J ends lost 7 bases and 5 bases respectively, with 17 bases between them. The CDR3 spells CASIPAGGGYGYTF. The DNA of the CDR3 is TGTGCCAGCATCCCGGCTGGCGGGGGGTATGGCTACACCTTC.

V is TRBV28 and J is TRBJ2-3, with 7 bases that match TRBD1. Trimming took 4 bases from V and 4 from J; bases not matched to a gene: 20. The CDR3 contains 19 residues. Germline CDR1 and CDR2: MDHEN and SYDVKM. The CDR3, as DNA: TGTGCCAGCAGTTCCCTCCGGGACAGACCACGGCCATACCCAGATACGCAGTATTTT. Translation: CASSSLRDRPRPYPDTQYF. The variable domain in full, completed from reference TRBV28 and TRBJ2-3, reads DVKVTQSSRYLVKRTGEKVFLECVQDMDHENMFWYRQDPGLGLRLIYFSYDVKMKEKGDIPEGYSVSREKKERFSLILESASTNQTSMYLCASSSLRDRPRPYPDTQYFGPGTRLTVL.

The chain is built from TRBV5-1 and TRBJ2-7; TRBD1 matches at 7 bases. The CDR3 is made up of 15 amino acids. Germline CDR1 SGHRS, CDR2 YFSETQ. The V and J ends lost 0 bases and 4 bases, in that order; junction bases with no gene match: 7. The CDR3 protein is CASSLAGQPPYEQYF. DNA of the CDR3: TGCGCCAGCAGCTTGGCGGGACAGCCTCCTTACGAGCAGTACTTC.

The chain carries TRBV6-1 and TRBJ2-2; tentatively, D is TRBD2 (6 bases). Trimming shortened V by 0 bases and J by 4 bases, and 9 bases separated the two germline ends. Germline V gives CDR1 MNHNS, CDR2 SASEGT. CDR3 length: 15 residues. For the CDR3, the DNA is TGTGCCAGCAGTGAAGCGCTGGGGGGCACCGGGGAGCTGTTTTTT. Its protein product is CASSEALGGTGELFF.

The chain carries TRBV12-5 and TRBJ1-5; D gene unclear. The length of the CDR3 is 12 residues. Germline assignment: CDR1 LGHNT and CDR2 FRNRAP. Trimming took off 7 bases at V and 7 bases at J, with 11 bases between the two ends. CDR3 in DNA: TGTGCTAGTGCGGCGACTGAACAGCCCCAGCATTTT. It translates to CASAATEQPQHF. The full variable domain, in which reference TRBV12-5 and TRBJ1-5 provide the parts outside the CDR3, is DARVTQTPRHKVTEMGQEVTMRCQPILGHNTVFWYRQTMMQGLELLAYFRNRAPLDDSGMPKDRFSAEMPDATLATLKIQPSEPRDSAVYFCASAATEQPQHFGDGTRLSIL.

The J gene is TRBJ2-2, the V gene TRBV7-3; a weak D match, TRBD2 (5 bases). Trimming removed 4 bases from V and 7 bases from J, with 13 bases in between. The CDR3 runs 14 residues. Germline CDR1 is SGHTA and CDR2 is FQGTGA. Here the CDR3 DNA reads TGTGCCAGCAGCTCGACCGGGGAAGGCGGGGAGCTGTTTTTT. Translation gives CASSSTGEGGELFF.

The J gene is TRBJ1-6, the V gene TRBV5-6; no definite D call. This CDR3 comprises 16 residues. Trimming cost V 0 bases and J 4 bases, with 11 bases left between them. From germline, CDR1 is SGHDT and CDR2 YYEEEE. CDR3 sequence: CASSLASVSYNSPLHF. The CDR3 nucleotides read TGTGCCAGCAGCTTGGCGAGCGTATCTTATAATTCACCCCTCCACTTT.